This TCR delta chain emerged from a study of γδ T cells in repeated Plasmodium falciparum infection. TCRdb re-called the multiplex PCR reads using CATT. The table includes 90,000 to 95,000 delta-chain clones, roughly 0.9% detected once. Flow sorting of PBMC yielded separate Vgamma9/Vdelta2+ and Vdelta2-negative gammadelta T cell populations for bulk repertoire analysis. This clone was picked up many times. CDR1 is GEAIGNYY and CDR2 is EKD in the germline V gene. This CDR3 has 16 amino acids. Germline trimming cut 5 bases from V and 0 bases from J; bases unmatched to any gene: 10. The rearrangement joins TRDV2 to TRDJ1; 8 bases align to TRDD3. The clonotype was recovered from a pool of human donors (malaria-infected and uninfected, not separated). Sequencing was carried out using gamma-delta T cells from blood. CDR3 in amino acids: CACVSLGDTYTDKLIF. The CDR3 bases are TGTGCCTGTGTAAGTCTGGGGGACACGTACACCGATAAACTCATCTTT.